Shown below are 10 T cell receptor beta chains from a single sample sequenced in a study of T cell responses to AZD1222 COVID-19 vaccine (dated by TCRdb to the early 2020s). Preparation of the library involved the immunoSEQ multiplex PCR assay. Sourced from immuneACCESS, this table was stored by TCRdb with only in-frame sequences that have V and J called. A share of the clones is absent; for the studies checked, an unresolved V gene accounts for under half, and the remainder has no known explanation. Present in this sample are tens of thousands of clones, around 80% of which were seen just once. The ten largest clones take up around 7% of the sample. The label giving this sample's time point can be read as: baseline before first vaccination. Sequenced here: peripheral blood, sampled on day 0 of AZD1222 vaccination. These receptors all come from an adult in good health.

The chain has TRBV5-6 and TRBJ2-1; D is undetermined. Per germline, CDR1 SGHDT and CDR2 YYEEEE. Trimming stripped 2 bases from V and 0 bases from J, with 9 bases between. The CDR3 sequence is 15 residues long. In DNA, the CDR3 is TGTGCCAGCAGCTTTTCTGGCGGCTCCTACAATGAGCAGTTCTTC. It translates to CASSFSGGSYNEQFF.

The table lists this clone with a few counts. The V and J genes are TRBV25-1 and TRBJ1-5, with D unresolved. V lost 1 base and J lost 4, with 11 bases in between. The CDR3 length is 15 residues. Germline V gene data show CDR1 as MGHDK and CDR2 as SYGVNS. The CDR3 loop is CASSESGGLNQPQHF. DNA for the CDR3: TGTGCCAGCAGTGAATCGGGAGGGTTGAATCAGCCCCAGCATTTT.

This chain links TRBV27 with TRBJ2-2; D is unresolved. The CDR3 spans 15 residues. The V and J ends lost 3 bases and 1 base respectively, with 9 bases between them. Looked up from germline, CDR1 is MNHEY and CDR2 is SMNVEV (reference sequence). The CDR3 here is CASSLFGVNTGELFF. DNA of the CDR3: TGTGCCAGCAGTTTGTTTGGGGTGAACACCGGGGAGCTGTTTTTT.

This clone was counted only a few times. The chain employs TRBV6-1 and TRBJ1-2; 8 bases fit TRBD1. With V trimmed by 1 base and J by 3 bases, 1 base remained unmatched. The CDR3 has 14 residues. Germline V CDR1 and CDR2: MNHNS, SASEGT. The CDR3 sequence is CASSEGTGYYGYTF. In DNA, the CDR3 is TGTGCCAGCAGTGAAGGGACAGGGTACTATGGCTACACCTTC.

This chain uses TRBV6-9 with TRBJ1-2, with D possibly TRBD1 on 6 matching bases. This CDR3 contains 15 residues. The germline gives CDR1 MNHGY, CDR2 SVAAGI. With 4 bases removed from V and 0 bases from J, the gap between germline ends came to 12 bases. The CDR3 spells CASSSGQRPNYGYTF. Written as DNA, the CDR3 is TGTGCCAGCAGTTCCGGACAGCGCCCTAACTATGGCTACACCTTC.

The chain has TRBV3-1 (or the pseudogene TRBV3-2) and TRBJ2-5; 12 nucleotides agree with TRBD2. Germline CDR1 reads LGHDT; CDR2 reads YNNKEL (reference sequence). V lost 3 bases and J lost 4; bases outside the gene matches: 0. The CDR3 consists of 14 residues. This chain's CDR3 is CASSQGLAGETQYF. CDR3 DNA sequence: TGTGCCAGCAGCCAGGGACTAGCGGGAGAGACCCAGTACTTC.

The chain recombines TRBV2 with TRBJ1-5, with D possibly TRBD1 on 6 matching bases. Trimming cost V 5 bases and J 6 bases, with 11 bases left between them. The CDR3 runs to 13 residues. The germline CDR1 and CDR2 sequences are SNHLY and FYNNEI. CDR3 DNA: TGTGCCAGCAGTAGGGAGGGGGGTCAGCCCCAGCATTTT. The encoded protein is CASSREGGQPQHF.

The CDR3 DNA is TGTGCCTGGAGTGTATCTCCTGGAAACACCATATATTTT. The encoded protein is CAWSVSPGNTIYF. The chain links TRBV30 to TRBJ1-3; D is unclear. CDR1 GTSNPN and CDR2 SVGIG come from the germline V gene (reference sequence). The CDR3 is 13 amino acids. V was shortened by 0 bases and J by 2 bases, with 5 bases between the two germline ends.

Here the CDR3 reads CASSAQRSPYEQYF. The CDR3 bases are TGTGCCAGCAGTGCTCAGCGGAGTCCCTACGAGCAGTACTTC. This rearrangement joins TRBV27 to TRBJ2-7, with D possibly being TRBD2 (5 bases). This CDR3 is built from 14 residues. Trimming shortened V by 5 bases and J by 2 bases, and 13 bases separated the two germline ends. Germline lookup yields CDR1 MNHEY and CDR2 SMNVEV (reference sequence).

V is TRBV19 and J is TRBJ1-6; D remains ambiguous. This CDR3 region has 15 residues. V was clipped by 9 bases and J by 0 bases, with 12 bases between them. The V gene's germline CDR1 is LNHDA and CDR2 SQIVND (reference sequence). The CDR3 DNA is TGTGCCAGCGCCCGCGGGAGCTCCTATAATTCACCCCTCCACTTT. It codes for CASARGSSYNSPLHF.